This T cell receptor (beta chain) was profiled in a study of blood T cell repertoires in COVID-19. Study as a whole: Acute and convalescent COVID-19 samples came from the United States, Italy and Spain.

Germline V gene sequence: CDR1 LGHDT, CDR2 YNNKEL (reference sequence). The CDR3 sequence is 14 residues long. V was trimmed by 2 bases and J by 0 bases, leaving 5 bases between them. The data were produced by immunoSEQ multiplex PCR, yet TCRdb's version contains in-frame clones alone and is incomplete. The data hold about 73,000 clones, with approximately 83% observed a single time. Material: peripheral blood. The sequence was collected from a man older than 75 with active or convalescent COVID-19. The chain recombines TRBV3-1 (or the pseudogene TRBV3-2) with TRBJ1-5; no firm D call. The CDR3 protein is CASSQQYSNQPQHF. In DNA form, the CDR3 reads TGTGCCAGCAGCCAACAGTATAGCAATCAGCCCCAGCATTTT.